These 18 T cell receptor beta chains came from one sample sequenced in a study of identifying expanded T cells in peripheral blood. The assay was immunoSEQ multiplex PCR, and TCRdb's table has in-frame clones only and misses some. The sample holds over 65,000 clones, about 90% seen once. The sequencing input was blood. These TCRs come from a person aged 18 to 75 in good health.

The V gene is TRBV2, the J gene TRBJ1-2; 10 nucleotides line up with TRBD1. CDR3 length: 12 amino acids. Germline trimming cut 8 bases from V and 5 bases from J; bases unmatched to any gene: 2. Looked up from germline, CDR1 is SNHLY and CDR2 is FYNNEI. The CDR3, as DNA: TGTGCCAGCGGGGGACAGGGGTATGGCTACACCTTC. This gives the protein CASGGQGYGYTF.

J is TRBJ1-2 and V is TRBV28; D is perhaps TRBD1 (6 bases). CDR3 length equals 16 residues. V shed 6 bases and J shed 3 bases, with 20 bases lying between them. The V gene's germline CDR1 is MDHEN and CDR2 SYDVKM. The CDR3 region is CASRGPGGMGYYGYTF. Here the CDR3 DNA reads TGTGCCAGCAGAGGGCCGGGGGGCATGGGATACTATGGCTACACCTTC.

V is TRBV7-9 and J is TRBJ1-2; 8 bases agree with TRBD1. The CDR3 sequence is 15 residues long. Germline V gene sequence: CDR1 SEHNR, CDR2 FQNEAQ (reference sequence). J was trimmed by 4 bases and V by 5 bases; bases with no gene match: 9. DNA for the CDR3: TGTGCCAGCAGCACCCAGACAGGGGATATCTATGGCTACACCTTC. Protein sequence: CASSTQTGDIYGYTF.

This clone was recorded only once. The chain carries TRBV6-1 and TRBJ2-7; 7 nucleotides match TRBD2. The trim removed 3 bases at V and 3 bases at J, leaving 5 bases unmatched. The V gene's germline CDR1 is MNHNS and CDR2 SASEGT. The CDR3 is 14 residues long. CDR3 region: CASSEGGRIYEQYF. CDR3 nucleotide sequence: TGTGCCAGCAGTGAGGGGGGGAGGATCTACGAGCAGTACTTC.

The J gene is TRBJ1-2, the V gene TRBV6-5; the D gene is possibly TRBD1 (5 bases). Germline CDR1 and CDR2: MNHEY and SVGAGI. Trimming left V 3 bases short and J 7 bases short, with 18 bases between. This CDR3 comprises 15 residues. The DNA for the CDR3 is TGTGCCAGCAGTTATATGAGTCCTGGGGGAGGTGGCTACACCTTC. It yields the protein CASSYMSPGGGGYTF.

The chain couples TRBV9 to TRBJ2-2; no clear D. The CDR3 is made up of 14 amino acids. CDR1 and CDR2 from the germline V gene are SGDLS and YYNGEE. V was shortened by 1 base and J by 6 bases, with 10 bases between the two germline ends. The CDR3 DNA sequence: TGTGCCAGCAGCGTATCCCCGGCCGCCGGGGAGCTGTTTTTT. It codes for CASSVSPAAGELFF.

The chain combines TRBV5-4 with TRBJ2-7; the D call may be TRBD1 or TRBD2 (5 bases each). Trimming cost V 4 bases and J 2 bases, with 19 bases left between them. The germline V gene encodes CDR1 SGHNT and CDR2 YYREEE (reference sequence). CDR3 length: 16 residues. CDR3 in DNA: TGTGCCAGCAGCCTTGCAGGGACCCATCACCCCTACGAGCAGTACTTC. This codes for CASSLAGTHHPYEQYF. The full variable domain, its missing parts supplied by reference TRBV5-4 and TRBJ2-7, is ETGVTQSPTHLIKTRGQQVTLRCSSQSGHNTVSWYQQALGQGPQFIFQYYREEENGRGNFPPRFSGLQFPNYSSELNVNALELDDSALYLCASSLAGTHHPYEQYFGPGTRLTVT.

The chain carries TRBV5-6 and TRBJ1-2; D possibly corresponds to TRBD1 (5 bases). Trimming took 2 bases from V and 8 from J, leaving 19 bases between them. The CDR3 spans 15 residues. From germline, CDR1 is SGHDT and CDR2 YYEEEE. Here the CDR3 reads CASSFPGPTVQGYTF. CDR3 DNA: TGTGCCAGCAGCTTCCCGGGCCCGACAGTGCAAGGCTACACCTTC.

This clone came up a few times. The chain has TRBV19 and TRBJ1-6, with TRBD1 matching over 9 bases. Germline V gives CDR1 LNHDA, CDR2 SQIVND (reference sequence). The CDR3 sequence is 15 residues long. Trimming removed 4 bases from V and 9 bases from J; junction bases left unmatched: 7. This CDR3 reads CASSNRGQNPSPLHF. In nucleotides, the CDR3 is TGTGCCAGTAGTAACAGGGGGCAGAATCCTTCACCCCTCCACTTT.

This clone was detected once. The rearrangement links TRBV7-9 to TRBJ1-2; possibly TRBD1 for D (5 bases). V dropped 6 bases and J dropped 6 bases, with 20 bases sitting between them. Germline V gives CDR1 SEHNR, CDR2 FQNEAQ (reference sequence). The CDR3 is made up of 15 amino acids. CDR3 loop: CASRPNDSGLDGYTF. CDR3 DNA: TGTGCCAGCAGACCTAACGACAGTGGGTTGGATGGCTACACCTTC.

This clone was picked up one time. The rearrangement links TRBV29-1 to TRBJ2-2, with D unresolved. CDR3 length: 13 residues. V gave up 7 bases and J gave up 2 bases, with 11 bases separating them. Germline-derived CDR1 and CDR2 are SQVTM and ANQGSEA. The CDR3 DNA sequence: TGCAGCGCCGGACGGATTAACACCGGGGAGCTGTTTTTT. It specifies CSAGRINTGELFF.

This chain links TRBV29-1 with TRBJ2-7; D may be TRBD2 (5 bases). The CDR3 contains 12 residues. Germline V lookup: CDR1 SQVTM, CDR2 ANQGSEA. Trimming took off 8 bases at V and 7 bases at J, with 18 bases between the two ends. This CDR3 is CSFGGVGEEQYF. The CDR3 DNA is TGCAGCTTTGGAGGAGTGGGAGAGGAGCAGTACTTC.

J is TRBJ2-7 and V is TRBV5-1; the D gene is possibly TRBD2 (5 bases). Germline V gives CDR1 SGHRS, CDR2 YFSETQ. Deletions cut 3 bases from V and 6 bases from J, with 16 bases between. The length of the CDR3 is 14 residues. CDR3 DNA sequence: TGCGCCAGCAGCTCCCCGGGAAAGGGTCGCGAGCAGTACTTC. Translating gives CASSSPGKGREQYF. The full variable domain, its missing parts supplied by reference TRBV5-1 and TRBJ2-7, is KAGVTQTPRYLIKTRGQQVTLSCSPISGHRSVSWYQQTPGQGLQFLFEYFSETQRNKGNFPGRFSGRQFSNSRSEMNVSTLELGDSALYLCASSSPGKGREQYFGPGTRLTVT.

The rearrangement joins TRBV18 to TRBJ1-2; D possibly corresponds to TRBD1 (6 bases). The CDR3 is made up of 15 amino acids. The ends were cut back, 2 bases at V and 4 bases at J, with 14 bases in the middle. Germline V lookup: CDR1 KGHSH, CDR2 LQKENI. The CDR3 reads CASSPTPDSFYGYTF. CDR3 bases: TGTGCCAGCTCACCAACCCCGGACAGTTTCTATGGCTACACCTTC.

This clone showed up just once. This chain links TRBV28 with TRBJ2-1; D possibly corresponds to TRBD2 (6 bases). Germline V lookup: CDR1 MDHEN, CDR2 SYDVKM. The CDR3 is 13 residues long. Trimming removed 5 bases from V and 6 bases from J, with 11 bases in between. CDR3 protein: CASSLGTPNEQFF. Here the CDR3 DNA reads TGTGCCAGCAGTCTCGGGACTCCCAATGAGCAGTTCTTC.

V and J are TRBV6-1 and TRBJ1-5, with 10 bases aligning to TRBD1. The CDR3 consists of 14 residues. Germline CDR1 is MNHNS and CDR2 is SASEGT. V lost 4 bases, J lost 14 bases, and 11 bases stayed unmatched. In nucleotides, the CDR3 is TGTGCCAGCAGTGTTCGACAGGGGGCGGAGGGGAAGCATTTT. This encodes CASSVRQGAEGKHF.

This chain uses TRBV4-2 with TRBJ1-1; tentative D call: TRBD1 (6 bases). Trimming pared 3 bases from V and 4 bases from J, leaving 24 bases between. The germline CDR1 and CDR2 sequences are LGHNA and YNFKEQ. CDR3 length: 18 residues. CDR3 residues: CASSHPGQGIRDGTEAFF. In DNA, the CDR3 is TGTGCCAGCAGCCATCCGGGACAAGGGATAAGGGACGGCACTGAAGCTTTCTTT.

The chain employs TRBV10-2 and TRBJ2-5; TRBD2 matches at 9 bases. Trimming took 8 bases from V and 5 from J; bases not matched to a gene: 18. This CDR3 spans 17 amino acids. CDR1 is WSHSY and CDR2 is SAAADI in the germline V gene. The CDR3 coding sequence is TGCGCCAGCCGACCCGGAGGGCGGGGGGGCCTGGGGGAGACCCAGTACTTC. Translating it yields CASRPGGRGGLGETQYF.